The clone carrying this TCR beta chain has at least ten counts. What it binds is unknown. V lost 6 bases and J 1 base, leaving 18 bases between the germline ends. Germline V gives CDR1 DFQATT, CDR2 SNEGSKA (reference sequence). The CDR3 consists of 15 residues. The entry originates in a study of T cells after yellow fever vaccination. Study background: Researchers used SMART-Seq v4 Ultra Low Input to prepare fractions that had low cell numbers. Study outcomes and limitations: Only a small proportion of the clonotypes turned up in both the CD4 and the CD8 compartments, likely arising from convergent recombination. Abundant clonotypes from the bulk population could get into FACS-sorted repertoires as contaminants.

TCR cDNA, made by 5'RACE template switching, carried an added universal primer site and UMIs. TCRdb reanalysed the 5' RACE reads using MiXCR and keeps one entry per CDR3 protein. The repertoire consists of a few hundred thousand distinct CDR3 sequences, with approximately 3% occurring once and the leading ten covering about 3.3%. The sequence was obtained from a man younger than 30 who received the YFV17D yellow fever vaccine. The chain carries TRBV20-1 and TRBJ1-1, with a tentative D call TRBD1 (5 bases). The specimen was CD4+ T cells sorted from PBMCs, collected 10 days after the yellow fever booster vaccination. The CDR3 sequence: CSAPQAQTANTEAFF. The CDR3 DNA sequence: TGCAGTGCCCCACAGGCGCAGACAGCGAACACTGAAGCTTTCTTT.